The 10 T cell receptor beta chains below were found in one sample sequenced in a study of blood T cell repertoires in COVID-19. Profiled with immunoSEQ multiplex PCR; TCRdb holds only in-frame clones, not every one. The repertoire holds under 200,000 clones, with 85% as singletons. The sequenced sample consisted of peripheral blood. The source of these receptors is a woman in her 50s with COVID-19, enrolled during active disease.

This clone was seen a few times. This chain connects TRBV7-9 to TRBJ1-1; D is unclear. V lost 3 bases, J lost 3 bases, and 5 bases lay in between. The germline gives CDR1 SEHNR, CDR2 FQNEAQ (reference sequence). This CDR3 is 12 amino acids long. The CDR3 spells CASSFSHTEAFF. The CDR3 coding sequence is TGTGCCAGCAGCTTTAGCCACACTGAAGCTTTCTTT.

The chain has TRBV24-1 and TRBJ2-7; 7 bases line up with TRBD2. The germline gives CDR1 KGHDR, CDR2 SFDVKD. V trimming: 9 bases; J trimming: 5 bases; junction bases outside the gene matches: 9. The length of the CDR3 is 13 residues. Here the CDR3 DNA reads TGTGCCACCGACCCGGGACGGGAGGACGAGCAGTACTTC. Translated: CATDPGREDEQYF.

This chain links TRBV10-3 with TRBJ1-1, with 8 positions matching TRBD1. Germline values: CDR1 ENHRY, CDR2 SYGVKD. V trimming: 3 bases; J trimming: 5 bases; junction bases outside the gene matches: 8. The CDR3 is 15 residues long. CDR3 nucleotides: TGTGCCATCAGTGACGGACAGGGTCGTGGGACTGAAGCTTTCTTT. Translating it yields CAISDGQGRGTEAFF.

This clone was recorded only once. The chain links TRBV23-1 to TRBJ2-7, with D hard to call. TRBV23-1 is noted as an ORF with a role that remains uncertain. V was pared by 0 bases and J by 11 bases, with 8 bases between. CDR3 length: 11 residues. CDR3 coding DNA: TGCGCCAGCAGTCAATCAGTCAGAAAGTACTTC. Translating it yields CASSQSVRKYF.

The V and J genes are TRBV6-6 and TRBJ1-5; D is undetermined. This CDR3 spans 14 amino acids. The V and J ends lost 4 bases and 3 bases respectively, with 10 bases between them. Germline CDR1 MNHNY, CDR2 SVGAGI (reference sequence). The CDR3 DNA is TGTGCCAGCAGTTTCAGTGAGGACAATCAGCCCCAGCATTTT. Translation gives CASSFSEDNQPQHF.

The chain recombines TRBV3-1 (or the pseudogene TRBV3-2) with TRBJ2-1, with D possibly being TRBD2 (5 bases). V gave up 1 base and J gave up 5 bases, with 9 bases separating them. The length of the CDR3 is 14 residues. Germline V CDR1 and CDR2: LGHDT, YNNKEL (reference sequence). DNA of the CDR3: TGTGCCAGCAGCCAAGCGGGGTACGACAATGAGCAGTTCTTC. This sequence encodes CASSQAGYDNEQFF.

In its sample, this clone was seen a few times. The chain employs TRBV7-9 and TRBJ1-6; tentatively, D is TRBD1 (6 bases). CDR3 length: 17 residues. The germline gives CDR1 SEHNR, CDR2 FQNEAQ (reference sequence). V gave up 2 bases and J gave up 8 bases, with 19 bases separating them. The CDR3 nucleotides read TGTGCCAGCAGCTTACTTCCTCTGGGCAGGGGATATTCACCCCTCCACTTT. Protein sequence: CASSLLPLGRGYSPLHF.

This chain joins TRBV7-3 and TRBJ2-2; TRBD2 agrees at 7 bases. V lost 5 bases to trimming and J lost 4 bases; unmatched junction nucleotides: 10. Germline V lookup: CDR1 SGHTA, CDR2 FQGTGA. The CDR3 spans 16 residues. CDR3 sequence reads: CASSQGPGEGTGELFF. In nucleotides, the CDR3 is TGTGCCAGCAGCCAAGGTCCGGGGGAGGGCACCGGGGAGCTGTTTTTT.

The chain uses TRBV6-4 and TRBJ1-6, with D possibly being TRBD1 (5 bases). Germline V CDR1 and CDR2: MRHNA, SNTAGT. The CDR3 spans 14 residues. Trimming pared 2 bases from V and 9 bases from J, leaving 11 bases between. The CDR3 sequence is CASSDDLGGSPLHF. The CDR3 nucleotides are TGTGCCAGCAGTGACGACTTGGGGGGTTCACCCCTCCACTTT.

V usage is TRBV18 and J usage is TRBJ1-1, with a tentative D call TRBD1 (5 bases). Germline V gene data show CDR1 as KGHSH and CDR2 as LQKENI. The V end lost 5 bases, the J end lost 4 bases, and 17 bases lay between the germline ends. CDR3 length equals 15 residues. CDR3 sequence reads: CASSELFQGGTEAFF. In DNA form, the CDR3 reads TGTGCCAGCTCAGAGCTCTTCCAGGGTGGCACTGAAGCTTTCTTT.